The 30 T cell receptor beta chains below were found in one sample sequenced in a study of shared clonotypes between healthy human individuals. Sequencing used immunoSEQ multiplex PCR; TCRdb keeps in-frame clones, though not all of them. The sample consists of millions of clones, approximately 95% of them appearing once. The sequenced material came from naive CD4+ T cells from PBMCs. Subset meaning: CD45RA+ positively selected. The origin of the receptors is a man younger than 30 in good health. Some clones in this sample may be carry-over from other donors' samples.

The chain carries TRBV9 and TRBJ2-2; D is ambiguous. V dropped 0 bases and J dropped 7 bases, with 10 bases sitting between them. The germline V gene encodes CDR1 SGDLS and CDR2 YYNGEE. The CDR3 has 14 residues. This CDR3 is CASSVVPLRGELFF. CDR3 DNA: TGTGCCAGCAGCGTAGTGCCCCTCCGCGGGGAGCTGTTTTTT.

On this clone: Distinct nucleotide sequences in the sample also encode this CDR3. The genes are TRBV29-1 and TRBJ2-5; no clear D. The germline V and J ends were trimmed by 3 bases and 5 bases, with 10 bases remaining between them. Germline lookup yields CDR1 SQVTM and CDR2 ANQGSEA. The length of the CDR3 is 12 residues. The CDR3 coding sequence is TGCAGCGTTGAGGAGAGTTCGGAGACCCAGTACTTC. Protein: CSVEESSETQYF. Complete variable domain (other parts from reference TRBV29-1 and TRBJ2-5): SAVISQKPSRDICQRGTSLTIQCQVDSQVTMMFWYRQQPGQSLTLIATANQGSEATYESGFVIDKFPISRPNLTFSTLTVSNMSPEDSSIYLCSVEESSETQYFGPGTRLLVL.

The rearrangement joins TRBV9 to TRBJ2-1; 7 bases fit TRBD2. Germline loops: CDR1 SGDLS, CDR2 YYNGEE. V trimming: 4 bases; J trimming: 0 bases; junction bases outside the gene matches: 4. The CDR3 is 15 residues long. CDR3 sequence (DNA): TGTGCCAGCAGCCCCGGGGGGAGCTCCTACAATGAGCAGTTCTTC. Amino acid sequence: CASSPGGSSYNEQFF.

This rearrangement joins TRBV9 to TRBJ2-1; 10 nucleotides match TRBD2. The V gene end was trimmed by 4 bases and the J gene end by 4 bases; junction bases not matched to a gene: 8. Germline V gene sequence: CDR1 SGDLS, CDR2 YYNGEE. This CDR3 has 16 residues. The CDR3 nucleotides read TGTGCCAGCAGCCCCAGGACTAGCGGACCGTACAATGAGCAGTTCTTC. Protein: CASSPRTSGPYNEQFF.

This clone showed up just once. This sequence joins TRBV30 and TRBJ1-2; unclear D gene. The germline V and J ends were trimmed by 2 bases and 4 bases, with 14 bases remaining between them. The CDR3 is 14 residues long. CDR1 and CDR2 from the germline V gene are GTSNPN and SVGIG (reference sequence). CDR3 residues: CAWSRRMSRYGYTF. The CDR3 region has the DNA TGTGCCTGGAGTCGGCGGATGTCGCGCTATGGCTACACCTTC. Full variable domain (rest looked up from reference TRBV30 and TRBJ1-2): SQTIHQWPATLVQPVGSPLSLECTVEGTSNPNLYWYRQAAGRGLQLLFYSVGIGQISSEVPQNLSASRPQDRQFILSSKKLLLSDSGFYLCAWSRRMSRYGYTFGSGTRLTVV.

V is TRBV5-1 and J is TRBJ1-1; 10 nucleotides line up with TRBD1. This CDR3 comprises 16 residues. Germline trimming cut 4 bases from V and 5 bases from J; bases unmatched to any gene: 11. Germline-derived CDR1 and CDR2 are SGHRS and YFSETQ. The CDR3 protein is CASSPTGQGLGTEAFF. The CDR3 DNA reads as TGCGCCAGCAGCCCCACGGGACAGGGGTTAGGAACTGAAGCTTTCTTT.

The CDR3 nucleotides read TGTGCCAGCGGGGCCGACGGGGGGGACTATGGCTACACCTTC. Translating it yields CASGADGGDYGYTF. The chain uses TRBV6-6 and TRBJ1-2; TRBD1 is a possible D gene (5 bases). The V gene's germline CDR1 is MNHNY and CDR2 SVGAGI (reference sequence). The CDR3 is 14 amino acids. V shed 8 bases and J shed 3 bases, with 16 bases lying between them.

The V gene is TRBV19, the J gene TRBJ2-3; either TRBD1 or TRBD2 may supply D (7 bases each). The CDR3 length is 14 residues. CDR1 LNHDA and CDR2 SQIVND come from the germline V gene (reference sequence). The CDR3 DNA is TGTGCTGAAGAAGGGGGCGGGAGTGCAGATACGCAGTATTTT. Translated, it gives CAEEGGGSADTQYF.

Worth noting for this clone: This specimen includes other DNA sequences encoding the same CDR3. CDR3 in DNA: TGTGCCAGCTCACCGGGGACTTTGCCCTACGAGCAGTACTTC. Its translation is CASSPGTLPYEQYF. This chain links TRBV18 with TRBJ2-7, with a possible D match to TRBD2 (6 bases). Trimming stripped 3 bases from V and 2 bases from J, with 11 bases between. Germline assignment: CDR1 KGHSH and CDR2 LQKENI. The CDR3 extends over 14 amino acids. The full variable domain, completed using reference TRBV18 and TRBJ2-7, is NAGVMQNPRHLVRRRGQEARLRCSPMKGHSHVYWYRQLPEEGLKFMVYLQKENIIDESGMPKERFSAEFPKEGPSILRIQQVVRGDSAAYFCASSPGTLPYEQYFGPGTRLTVT.

About this clone itself: The sample contains more than one DNA sequence encoding this CDR3. This sequence joins TRBV5-1 and TRBJ1-5; D is unresolved. The CDR3 extends over 14 amino acids. Germline CDR1 and CDR2: SGHRS and YFSETQ. V was trimmed by 0 bases and J by 1 base, leaving 5 bases between them. CDR3 in amino acids: CASSLDSSNQPQHF. The CDR3 DNA reads as TGCGCCAGCAGCTTGGACAGCAGCAATCAGCCCCAGCATTTT. The whole variable domain, filled in from reference TRBV5-1 and TRBJ1-5, reads KAGVTQTPRYLIKTRGQQVTLSCSPISGHRSVSWYQQTPGQGLQFLFEYFSETQRNKGNFPGRFSGRQFSNSRSEMNVSTLELGDSALYLCASSLDSSNQPQHFGDGTRLSIL.

The rearrangement joins TRBV2 to TRBJ1-2, with D tentatively TRBD1 (5 bases). The CDR3 extends over 14 amino acids. V was shortened by 9 bases and J by 4 bases, with 18 bases between the two germline ends. The V gene's germline CDR1 is SNHLY and CDR2 FYNNEI. CDR3 sequence: CASRTGPYPYGYTF. The CDR3 DNA is TGTGCCAGTAGGACGGGACCCTATCCCTATGGCTACACCTTC.

V gene TRBV5-1 combines with J gene TRBJ2-3, with 8 bases lining up with TRBD2. V lost 4 bases to trimming and J lost 5 bases; unmatched junction nucleotides: 15. This CDR3 is built from 17 residues. The germline V gene has CDR1 SGHRS and CDR2 YFSETQ. The CDR3 DNA follows: TGCGCCAGCAGCCCGACGTTAACTAGCGGTGTGGGAGATACGCAGTATTTT. This encodes CASSPTLTSGVGDTQYF.

The rearrangement uses TRBV6-1 and TRBJ1-4, with 9 bases matching TRBD1. This CDR3 is 16 amino acids long. J lost 5 bases, V lost 1 base, and 5 bases had no gene match. The germline gives CDR1 MNHNS, CDR2 SASEGT. CDR3 in amino acids: CASSEVNTGGNEKLFF. As DNA, the CDR3 is TGTGCCAGCAGTGAAGTTAATACAGGGGGCAATGAAAAACTGTTTTTT.

This clone was recorded once. Other DNA sequences in the same sample also yield this CDR3. V gene TRBV5-1 combines with J gene TRBJ2-5; a weak D match, TRBD2 (5 bases). The germline CDR1 and CDR2 sequences are SGHRS and YFSETQ. This CDR3 contains 13 residues. V was trimmed by 4 bases and J by 1 base, leaving 8 bases between them. CDR3 sequence: CASSLGGQETQYF. Written as DNA, the CDR3 is TGCGCCAGCAGCCTTGGAGGCCAAGAGACCCAGTACTTC.

The genes are TRBV13 and TRBJ2-2; no clear D gene. This CDR3 is built from 12 residues. Germline CDR1 PRHDT, CDR2 FYEKMQ (reference sequence). V was trimmed by 3 bases and J by 7 bases, leaving 6 bases between them. CDR3 DNA sequence: TGTGCCAGCAGCTTTGGCTTCGGGGAGCTGTTTTTT. This encodes CASSFGFGELFF.

A single count supports this clone. The chain employs TRBV5-4 and TRBJ2-7; 10 bases line up with TRBD1. This CDR3 has 14 amino acids. Germline loops: CDR1 SGHNT, CDR2 YYREEE (reference sequence). Unmatched junction bases numbered 6, after V lost 5 bases and J lost 4 bases. The CDR3 DNA sequence: TGTGCCAGCAGTTTCGACAGGGGGCGTTACGAGCAGTACTTC. Amino acids: CASSFDRGRYEQYF.

The chain uses TRBV18 and TRBJ2-1; 7 nucleotides line up with TRBD1. Per germline, CDR1 KGHSH and CDR2 LQKENI. The ends lost 0 bases at V and 5 bases at J; junction bases unmatched: 10. This CDR3 has 17 amino acids. CDR3 DNA: TGTGCCAGCTCACCACCCATACTACCGGGACAGAACAATGAGCAGTTCTTC. This translates into CASSPPILPGQNNEQFF.

As to this clone: Additional DNA sequences in this sample encode the identical CDR3. The chain couples TRBV28 to TRBJ1-5; TRBD1 aligns across 7 bases. Trimming at V came to 6 bases and at J to 2 bases, leaving 1 base not matched to a gene. Germline V gene lookup returns CDR1 MDHEN and CDR2 SYDVKM. CDR3 length: 13 residues. This CDR3 reads CASSTGGNQPQHF. The CDR3 bases are TGTGCCAGCAGCACAGGGGGCAATCAGCCCCAGCATTTT. Combining the CDR3 with reference TRBV28 and TRBJ1-5 gives the whole variable domain DVKVTQSSRYLVKRTGEKVFLECVQDMDHENMFWYRQDPGLGLRLIYFSYDVKMKEKGDIPEGYSVSREKKERFSLILESASTNQTSMYLCASSTGGNQPQHFGDGTRLSIL.

The rearrangement joins TRBV5-1 to TRBJ2-5; 12 positions agree with TRBD2. The germline gives CDR1 SGHRS, CDR2 YFSETQ. The CDR3 loop spans 16 amino acids. The V and J ends lost 1 base and 1 base, in that order; junction bases with no gene match: 2. CDR3 protein: CASSLRTSGTQETQYF. The CDR3 DNA sequence: TGCGCCAGCAGCTTGCGGACTAGCGGGACCCAAGAGACCCAGTACTTC. Looking up the rest from reference TRBV5-1 and TRBJ2-5 gives the full variable domain: KAGVTQTPRYLIKTRGQQVTLSCSPISGHRSVSWYQQTPGQGLQFLFEYFSETQRNKGNFPGRFSGRQFSNSRSEMNVSTLELGDSALYLCASSLRTSGTQETQYFGPGTRLLVL.

The rearrangement links TRBV19 to TRBJ2-5; 8 positions agree with TRBD1. Germline V gene lookup returns CDR1 LNHDA and CDR2 SQIVND (reference sequence). V dropped 10 bases and J dropped 0; count of bases not matched to a gene: 4. The CDR3 has 13 residues. CDR3 loop: CATGQGHQETQYF. In DNA form, the CDR3 reads TGTGCCACCGGACAGGGACACCAAGAGACCCAGTACTTC.

This clone is a singleton in its sample. The genes are TRBV29-1 and TRBJ2-5; the match to TRBD1 covers 7 bases. Per germline, CDR1 SQVTM and CDR2 ANQGSEA. CDR3 size: 18 residues. The V gene end was trimmed by 4 bases and the J gene end by 5 bases; junction bases not matched to a gene: 22. CDR3 sequence (DNA): TGCAGCGTTGGCAGATCTTGGGACAGAAAAAGGAAAGGCGAGACCCAGTACTTC. This sequence encodes CSVGRSWDRKRKGETQYF.

The rearrangement links TRBV28 to TRBJ1-2; 9 bases are shared with TRBD1. CDR3 length equals 17 residues. Looked up from germline, CDR1 is MDHEN and CDR2 is SYDVKM. V gave up 5 bases and J gave up 4 bases; unmatched junction bases: 14. The CDR3 here is CASSPHAGTGPLYGYTF. DNA of the CDR3: TGTGCCAGCAGTCCACACGCCGGGACAGGGCCCCTCTATGGCTACACCTTC.

V is TRBV18 and J is TRBJ2-5; D gene uncertain. V gave up 0 bases and J gave up 2 bases, with 7 bases separating them. Germline V gene data show CDR1 as KGHSH and CDR2 as LQKENI. CDR3 length: 14 amino acids. This CDR3 is CASSPPNGQETQYF. DNA for the CDR3: TGTGCCAGCTCACCACCGAACGGTCAAGAGACCCAGTACTTC.

This chain joins TRBV19 and TRBJ1-1; unclear D gene. The ends were cut back, 2 bases at V and 0 bases at J, with 4 bases in the middle. The CDR3 length is 13 residues. Looked up from germline, CDR1 is LNHDA and CDR2 is SQIVND (reference sequence). The CDR3 region has the DNA TGTGCCAGTAGTATACAAGTGAACACTGAAGCTTTCTTT. Protein sequence: CASSIQVNTEAFF.

The chain joins TRBV5-5 to TRBJ1-2; tentative D call: TRBD1 (5 bases). Trimming stripped 0 bases from V and 12 bases from J, with 15 bases between. The CDR3 has 13 amino acids. In germline, CDR1 is SGHKS, CDR2 YYEKEE (reference sequence). The CDR3, as DNA: TGTGCCAGCAGCTTGGTACAGGACCGCGGAAACACCTTC. Translated, it gives CASSLVQDRGNTF. The full variable domain, completed using reference TRBV5-5 and TRBJ1-2, is DAGVTQSPTHLIKTRGQQVTLRCSPISGHKSVSWYQQVLGQGPQFIFQYYEKEERGRGNFPDRFSARQFPNYSSELNVNALLLGDSALYLCASSLVQDRGNTFGSGTRLTVV.

The chain couples TRBV6-6 to TRBJ2-5; 9 bases are a match to TRBD1. CDR1 is MNHNY and CDR2 is SVGAGI in the germline V gene (reference sequence). The CDR3 covers 16 residues. The V segment lost 2 bases and the J segment 5 bases; nucleotides outside the gene matches: 9. The CDR3 reads CASSYLGQGLAETQYF. In nucleotides, the CDR3 is TGTGCCAGCAGTTACCTTGGACAGGGGCTCGCGGAGACCCAGTACTTC.

V and J are TRBV11-3 and TRBJ2-1, with 8 bases identical to TRBD2. This CDR3 is built from 15 residues. V was clipped by 5 bases and J by 4 bases; unmatched bases: 7. In germline, CDR1 is SGHNT, CDR2 YENEEA. CDR3 DNA: TGTGCCAGCAGCCGCGGACTAGCCTTGTACAATGAGCAGTTCTTC. Its protein is CASSRGLALYNEQFF.

Concerning this clone itself: Additional DNA sequences in this sample encode the identical CDR3. The chain carries TRBV6-5 and TRBJ1-5, with D possibly TRBD1 on 5 matching bases. This CDR3 comprises 15 residues. Trimming shortened V by 0 bases and J by 1 base, and 7 bases separated the two germline ends. CDR1 and CDR2 from the germline V gene are MNHEY and SVGAGI. CDR3 sequence: CASSYSGESNQPQHF. CDR3 DNA: TGTGCCAGCAGTTACTCGGGGGAGAGCAATCAGCCCCAGCATTTT.

The chain links TRBV5-1 to TRBJ2-5; D is unresolved. The CDR3 length is 16 residues. V was cut by 0 bases and J by 2 bases, with 14 bases left in between. Germline CDR1 is SGHRS and CDR2 is YFSETQ. The CDR3 bases are TGCGCCAGCAGCTTGGGAATACTCACCCTACAAGAGACCCAGTACTTC. It yields the protein CASSLGILTLQETQYF. Full variable domain (remainder filled in from reference TRBV5-1 and TRBJ2-5): KAGVTQTPRYLIKTRGQQVTLSCSPISGHRSVSWYQQTPGQGLQFLFEYFSETQRNKGNFPGRFSGRQFSNSRSEMNVSTLELGDSALYLCASSLGILTLQETQYFGPGTRLLVL.

The V gene is TRBV4-1, the J gene TRBJ1-2; no definite D call. V lost 0 bases to trimming and J lost 4 bases, with 15 bases between them. The length of the CDR3 is 16 residues. Germline V lookup: CDR1 MGHRA, CDR2 YSYEKL. The DNA of the CDR3 is TGCGCCAGCAGCCAAGATATGGCAGCCCGGCTCTATGGCTACACCTTC. This translates into CASSQDMAARLYGYTF.